This T cell receptor beta chain was documented in a study of blood T cell repertoires in COVID-19. Study overall: PBMCs, B-cell-depleted T cells, or T cells were the source of the cDNA or gDNA that made up the material.

This CDR3 spans 14 amino acids. From germline, CDR1 is MNHEY and CDR2 SMNVEV (reference sequence). V was pared by 1 base and J by 7 bases, with 4 bases of the junction left unmatched. As originally analysed: Nucleated cell counts were estimated from reference gene primer amplification. Assay: immunoSEQ multiplex PCR; the TCRdb copy retains only in-frame clones and omits some. The V and J calls and clone size are taken from that table; D and trimming were inferred from the DNA. Seen here are about 49,000 clones, approximately 86% observed once, and the top ten hold around 5%. The rearrangement links TRBV27 to TRBJ2-1; TRBD2 agrees at 7 bases. The sample comprised peripheral blood. The receptor comes from a man aged 35-49 years with active COVID-19. This CDR3 is CASSLLGGGNEQFF. Written as DNA, the CDR3 is TGTGCCAGCAGTTTATTGGGGGGGGGAAATGAGCAGTTCTTC.